This T cell receptor (beta chain) comes out of a study of cytomegalovirus exposure and HLA in healthy donors. Study-wide results and caveats: A subsequent analysis found that TCR clusters from the first cohort also tended to co-occur in the 90 to 150 validation repertoires, with about 93% of cluster scores above 0.

Sequencing used immunoSEQ multiplex PCR; TCRdb keeps in-frame clones, though not all of them. The sample lists 100,000 to 150,000 clones, 85% to 90% seen once, with more than 0.95% in the top ten. As for this clone: Antigen specificity is unknown.

The CDR3 consists of 16 residues. J lost 3 bases, V lost 0 bases, and 2 bases had no gene match. Germline V gene sequence: CDR1 SGDLS, CDR2 YYNGEE. The V call is TRBV9, the J call TRBJ1-5, with TRBD1 matching over 11 bases. The source of this sequence is a woman between 18 and 29 years old in good health and CMV-seronegative. Sequencing used PBMCs. CDR3 amino acids: CASSVGTGGYNQPQHF. DNA for the CDR3: TGTGCCAGCAGCGTAGGGACAGGGGGCTACAATCAGCCCCAGCATTTT.